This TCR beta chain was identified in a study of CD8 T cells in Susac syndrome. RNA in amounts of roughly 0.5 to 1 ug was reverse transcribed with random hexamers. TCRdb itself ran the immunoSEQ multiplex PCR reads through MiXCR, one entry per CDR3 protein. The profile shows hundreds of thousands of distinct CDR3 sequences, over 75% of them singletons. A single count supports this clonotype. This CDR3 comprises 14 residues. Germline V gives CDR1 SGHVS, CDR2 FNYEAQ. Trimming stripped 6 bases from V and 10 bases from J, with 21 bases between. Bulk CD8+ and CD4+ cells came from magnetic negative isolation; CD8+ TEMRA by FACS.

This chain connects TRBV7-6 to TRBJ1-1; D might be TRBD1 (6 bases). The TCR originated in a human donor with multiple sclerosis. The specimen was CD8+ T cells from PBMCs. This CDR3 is CASSLTGQFGRAFF. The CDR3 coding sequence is TGTGCCAGCAGTTTAACCGGACAGTTTGGGCGAGCTTTCTTT.